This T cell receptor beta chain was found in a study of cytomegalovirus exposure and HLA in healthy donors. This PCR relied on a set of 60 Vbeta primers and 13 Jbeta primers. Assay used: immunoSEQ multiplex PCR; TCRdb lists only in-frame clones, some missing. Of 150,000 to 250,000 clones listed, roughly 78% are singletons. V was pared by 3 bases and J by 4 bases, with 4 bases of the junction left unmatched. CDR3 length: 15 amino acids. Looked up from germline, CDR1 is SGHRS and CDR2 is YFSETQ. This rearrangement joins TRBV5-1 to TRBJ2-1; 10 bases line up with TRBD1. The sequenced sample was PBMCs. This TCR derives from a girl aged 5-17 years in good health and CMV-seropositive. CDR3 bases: TGCGCCAGCAGCTCCGGGACAGGGGAATACAATGAGCAGTTCTTC. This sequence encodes CASSSGTGEYNEQFF.